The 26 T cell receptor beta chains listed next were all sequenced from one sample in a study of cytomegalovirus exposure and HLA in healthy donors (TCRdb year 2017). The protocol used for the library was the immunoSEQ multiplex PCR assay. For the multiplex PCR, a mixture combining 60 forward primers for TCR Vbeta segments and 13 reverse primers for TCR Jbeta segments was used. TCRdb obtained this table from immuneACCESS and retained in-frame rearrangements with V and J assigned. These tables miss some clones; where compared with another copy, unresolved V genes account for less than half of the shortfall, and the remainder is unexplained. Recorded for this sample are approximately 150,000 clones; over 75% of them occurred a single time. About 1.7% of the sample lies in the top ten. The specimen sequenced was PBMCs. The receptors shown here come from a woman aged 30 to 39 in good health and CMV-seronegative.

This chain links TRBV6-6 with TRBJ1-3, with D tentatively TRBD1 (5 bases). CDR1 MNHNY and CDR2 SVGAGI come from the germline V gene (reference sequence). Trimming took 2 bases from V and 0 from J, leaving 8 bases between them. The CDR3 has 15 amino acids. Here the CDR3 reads CASSYGGSSGNTIYF. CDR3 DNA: TGTGCCAGCAGTTACGGGGGGAGCTCTGGAAACACCATATATTTT.

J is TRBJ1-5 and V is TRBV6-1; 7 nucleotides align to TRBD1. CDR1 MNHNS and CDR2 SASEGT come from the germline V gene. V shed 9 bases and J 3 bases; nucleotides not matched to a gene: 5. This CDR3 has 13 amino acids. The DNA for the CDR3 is TGTGCCAGTGAGACAGGGCTCAATCAGCCCCAGCATTTT. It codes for CASETGLNQPQHF.

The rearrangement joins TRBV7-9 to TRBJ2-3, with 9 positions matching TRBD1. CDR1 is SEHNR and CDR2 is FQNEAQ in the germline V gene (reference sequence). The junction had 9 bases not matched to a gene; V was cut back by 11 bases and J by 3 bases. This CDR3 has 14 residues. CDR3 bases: TGTGCCGTACCGACAGGGGGGATAACAGATACGCAGTATTTT. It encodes CAVPTGGITDTQYF. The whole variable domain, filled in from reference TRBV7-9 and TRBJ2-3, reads DTGVSQNPRHKITKRGQNVTFRCDPISEHNRLYWYRQTLGQGPEFLTYFQNEAQLEKSRLLSDRFSAERPKGSFSTLEIQRTEQGDSAMYLCAVPTGGITDTQYFGPGTRLTVL.

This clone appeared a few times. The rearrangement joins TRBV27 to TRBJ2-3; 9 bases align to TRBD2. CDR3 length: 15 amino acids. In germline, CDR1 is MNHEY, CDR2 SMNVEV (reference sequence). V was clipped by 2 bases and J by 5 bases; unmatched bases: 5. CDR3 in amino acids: CASSLAGGLRDTQYF. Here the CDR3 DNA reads TGTGCCAGCAGTTTAGCGGGGGGGCTTAGAGATACGCAGTATTTT.

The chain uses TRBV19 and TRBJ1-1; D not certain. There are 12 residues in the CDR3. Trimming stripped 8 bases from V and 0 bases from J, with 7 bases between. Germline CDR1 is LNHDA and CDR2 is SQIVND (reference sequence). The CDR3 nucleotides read TGTGCCAGTGGTCCGGTGAACACTGAAGCTTTCTTT. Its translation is CASGPVNTEAFF.

The CDR3 is CASSPRQGQAQPQHF. For the CDR3, the DNA is TGTGCCAGCAGTCCCAGACAGGGGCAGGCTCAGCCCCAGCATTTT. The chain combines TRBV27 with TRBJ1-5, with 8 positions matching TRBD1. The CDR3 loop spans 15 amino acids. The V and J ends lost 5 bases and 6 bases, in that order; junction bases with no gene match: 9. Germline V gene sequence: CDR1 MNHEY, CDR2 SMNVEV (reference sequence).

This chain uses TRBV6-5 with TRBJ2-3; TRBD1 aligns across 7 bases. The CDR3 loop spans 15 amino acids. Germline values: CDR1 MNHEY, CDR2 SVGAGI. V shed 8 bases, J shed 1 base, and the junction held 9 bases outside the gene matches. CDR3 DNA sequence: TGTGCCAGCGGCACGCTGACAGGGCGCACAGATACGCAGTATTTT. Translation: CASGTLTGRTDTQYF.

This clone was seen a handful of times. Written as DNA, the CDR3 is TGTGCCAGCAGTTACGCGGTGAACACTGAAGCTTTCTTT. Its protein product is CASSYAVNTEAFF. This chain joins TRBV6-5 and TRBJ1-1; unclear D gene. Germline CDR1 reads MNHEY; CDR2 reads SVGAGI. V lost 2 bases to trimming and J lost 0 bases, with 4 bases between them. The CDR3 consists of 13 residues.

CDR3 protein: CASSLDLTGATEAFF. Here the CDR3 DNA reads TGTGCCAGCAGCTTAGATCTGACAGGGGCCACTGAAGCTTTCTTT. This chain connects TRBV11-2 to TRBJ1-1; 8 bases align to TRBD1. V was clipped by 0 bases and J by 4 bases; unmatched bases: 4. This CDR3 is built from 15 residues. CDR1 and CDR2 from the germline V gene are SGHAT and FQNNGV.

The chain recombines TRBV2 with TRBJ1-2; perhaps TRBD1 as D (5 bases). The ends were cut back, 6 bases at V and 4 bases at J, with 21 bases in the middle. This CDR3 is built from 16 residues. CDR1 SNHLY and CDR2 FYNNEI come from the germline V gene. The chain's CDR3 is CASRAGDYKGTYGYTF. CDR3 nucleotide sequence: TGTGCCAGCAGGGCGGGAGATTACAAAGGGACCTATGGCTACACCTTC.

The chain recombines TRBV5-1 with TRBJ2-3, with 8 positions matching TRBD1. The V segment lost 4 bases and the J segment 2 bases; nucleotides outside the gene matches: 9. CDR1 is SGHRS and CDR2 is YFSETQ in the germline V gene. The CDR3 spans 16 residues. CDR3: CASSATGEGATDTQYF. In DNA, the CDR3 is TGCGCCAGCAGCGCGACAGGGGAAGGGGCCACAGATACGCAGTATTTT.

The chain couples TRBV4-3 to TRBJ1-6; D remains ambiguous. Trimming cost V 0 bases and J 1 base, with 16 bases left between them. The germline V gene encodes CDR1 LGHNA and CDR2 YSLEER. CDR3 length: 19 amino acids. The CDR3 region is CASSQDLLGSSSYNSPLHF. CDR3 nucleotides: TGCGCCAGCAGCCAAGATCTTTTGGGGAGTTCGTCCTATAATTCACCCCTCCACTTT.

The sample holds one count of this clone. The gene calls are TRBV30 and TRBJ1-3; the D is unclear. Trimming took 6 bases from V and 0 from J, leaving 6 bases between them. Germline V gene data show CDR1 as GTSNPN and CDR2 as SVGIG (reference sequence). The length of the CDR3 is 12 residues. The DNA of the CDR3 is TGTGCCTGCTCGAGCTCTGGAAACACCATATATTTT. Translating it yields CACSSSGNTIYF. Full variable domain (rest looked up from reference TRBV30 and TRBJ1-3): SQTIHQWPATLVQPVGSPLSLECTVEGTSNPNLYWYRQAAGRGLQLLFYSVGIGQISSEVPQNLSASRPQDRQFILSSKKLLLSDSGFYLCACSSSGNTIYFGEGSWLTVV.

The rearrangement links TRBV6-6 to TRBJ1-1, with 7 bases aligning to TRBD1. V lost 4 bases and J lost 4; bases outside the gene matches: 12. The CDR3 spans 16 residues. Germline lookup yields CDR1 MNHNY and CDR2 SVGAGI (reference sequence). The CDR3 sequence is CASSSPTGKSGTEAFF. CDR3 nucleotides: TGTGCCAGCAGTTCCCCGACAGGGAAGAGTGGCACTGAAGCTTTCTTT.

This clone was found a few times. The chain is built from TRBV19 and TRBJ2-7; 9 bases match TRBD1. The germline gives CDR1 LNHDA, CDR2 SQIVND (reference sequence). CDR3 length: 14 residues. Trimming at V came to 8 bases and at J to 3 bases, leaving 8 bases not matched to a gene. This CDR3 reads CASSTWDRVYEQYF. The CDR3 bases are TGTGCCAGTTCAACTTGGGACAGGGTCTACGAGCAGTACTTC.

DNA of the CDR3: TGTGCCAGCAGCGTATTCGACAGGGGTAACACTGAAGCTTTCTTT. It specifies CASSVFDRGNTEAFF. The J gene is TRBJ1-1, the V gene TRBV9, with 8 bases fitting TRBD1. This CDR3 is 15 amino acids long. Germline values: CDR1 SGDLS, CDR2 YYNGEE. The ends lost 1 base at V and 2 bases at J; junction bases unmatched: 4. Together with reference TRBV9 and TRBJ1-1, the CDR3 gives the full variable domain: DSGVTQTPKHLITATGQRVTLRCSPRSGDLSVYWYQQSLDQGLQFLIQYYNGEERAKGNILERFSAQQFPDLHSELNLSSLELGDSALYFCASSVFDRGNTEAFFGQGTRLTVV.

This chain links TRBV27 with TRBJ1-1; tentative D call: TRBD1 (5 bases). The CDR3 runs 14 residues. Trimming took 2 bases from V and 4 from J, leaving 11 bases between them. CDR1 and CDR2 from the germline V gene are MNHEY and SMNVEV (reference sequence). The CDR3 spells CASSLQGASTEAFF. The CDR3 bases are TGTGCCAGCAGTTTACAAGGGGCATCCACTGAAGCTTTCTTT.

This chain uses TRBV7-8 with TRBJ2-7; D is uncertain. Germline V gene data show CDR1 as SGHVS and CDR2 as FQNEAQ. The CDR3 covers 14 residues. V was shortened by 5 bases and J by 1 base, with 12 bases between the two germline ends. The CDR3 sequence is CASSPPTASYEQYF. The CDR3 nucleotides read TGTGCCAGCAGCCCACCTACCGCGTCCTACGAGCAGTACTTC.

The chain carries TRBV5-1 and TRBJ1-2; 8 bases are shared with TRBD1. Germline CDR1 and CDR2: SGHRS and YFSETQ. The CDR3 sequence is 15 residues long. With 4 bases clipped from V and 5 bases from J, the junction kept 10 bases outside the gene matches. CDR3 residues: CASSTGQGASYGYTF. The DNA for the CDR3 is TGCGCCAGCAGCACTGGACAGGGCGCCTCATATGGCTACACCTTC.

CDR3 DNA: TGTGCCAGCAGTTACGGGACAGGGGGCTACGAGCAGTACTTC. It yields the protein CASSYGTGGYEQYF. This chain uses TRBV6-6 with TRBJ2-7; 11 bases line up with TRBD1. Germline CDR1 is MNHNY and CDR2 is SVGAGI (reference sequence). The CDR3 consists of 14 residues. J gave up 3 bases and V 2 bases, and 0 bases lay outside the gene matches.

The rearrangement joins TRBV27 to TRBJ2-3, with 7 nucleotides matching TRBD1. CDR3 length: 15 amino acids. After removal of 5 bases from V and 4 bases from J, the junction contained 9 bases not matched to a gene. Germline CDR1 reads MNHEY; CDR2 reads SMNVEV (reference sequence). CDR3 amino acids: CASSILGTGADTQYF. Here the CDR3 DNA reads TGTGCCAGCAGTATACTGGGAACAGGGGCAGATACGCAGTATTTT.

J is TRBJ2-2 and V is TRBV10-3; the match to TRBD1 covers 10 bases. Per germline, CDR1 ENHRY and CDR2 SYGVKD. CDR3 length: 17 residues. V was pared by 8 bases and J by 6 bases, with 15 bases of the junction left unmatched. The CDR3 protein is CAIGGTGVAIQAGELFF. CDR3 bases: TGTGCCATCGGGGGGACAGGGGTGGCGATTCAAGCCGGGGAGCTGTTTTTT.

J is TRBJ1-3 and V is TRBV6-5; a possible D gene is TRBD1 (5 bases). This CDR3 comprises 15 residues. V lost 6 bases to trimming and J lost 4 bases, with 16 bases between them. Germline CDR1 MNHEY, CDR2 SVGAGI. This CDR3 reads CASSHRGVLGNTIYF. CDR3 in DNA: TGTGCCAGCAGCCACCGGGGGGTGCTCGGAAACACCATATATTTT.

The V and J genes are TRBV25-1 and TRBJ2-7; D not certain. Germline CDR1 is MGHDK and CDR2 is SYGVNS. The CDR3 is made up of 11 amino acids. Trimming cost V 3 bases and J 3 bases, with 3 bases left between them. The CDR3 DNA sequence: TGTGCCAGCAGTGACAGCTACGAGCAGTACTTC. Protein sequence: CASSDSYEQYF.

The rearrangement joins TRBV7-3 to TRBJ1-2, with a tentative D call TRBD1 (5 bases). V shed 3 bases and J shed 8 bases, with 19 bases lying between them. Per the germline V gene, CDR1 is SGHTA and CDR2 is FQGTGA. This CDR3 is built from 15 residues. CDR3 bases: TGTGCCAGCAGCTTCAAAGGGGTCGGGGGGGACGGCTACACCTTC. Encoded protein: CASSFKGVGGDGYTF.

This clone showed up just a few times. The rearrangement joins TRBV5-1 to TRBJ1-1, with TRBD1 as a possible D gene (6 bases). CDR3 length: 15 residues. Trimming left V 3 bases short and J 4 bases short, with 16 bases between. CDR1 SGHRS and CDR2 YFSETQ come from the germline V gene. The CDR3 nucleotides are TGCGCCAGCAGCTCATTTACAGGGTATGGCACTGAAGCTTTCTTT. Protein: CASSSFTGYGTEAFF.